A single sample is the source of the 17 T cell receptor beta chains below, sequenced in a study of cytomegalovirus exposure and HLA in healthy donors. Data came from immunoSEQ multiplex PCR; TCRdb stores just in-frame clones and leaves some out. Among fewer than 200,000 clones, 86% were seen once, and the ten largest hold approximately 2.6%. The sequenced sample consisted of PBMCs. The receptors were gathered from a man between 18 and 29 years old in good health and CMV-seropositive.

The V call is TRBV6-5, the J call TRBJ2-2; 10 bases are shared with TRBD2. The germline V gene has CDR1 MNHEY and CDR2 SVGAGI. The CDR3 has 14 amino acids. With V trimmed by 7 bases and J by 5 bases, 4 bases remained unmatched. This CDR3 reads CASTSGSGTGELFF. The CDR3 nucleotides read TGTGCCAGCACTAGCGGGAGCGGTACCGGGGAGCTGTTTTTT.

The rearrangement joins TRBV7-2 to TRBJ2-7, with TRBD2 matching 10 bases. Germline loops: CDR1 SGHTA, CDR2 FQGNSA. The V gene end was trimmed by 2 bases and the J gene end by 3 bases; junction bases not matched to a gene: 10. The CDR3 is 17 amino acids. The CDR3 nucleotides are TGTGCCAGCAGCTTATACCTTCCACTAGCGGGACACTACGAGCAGTACTTC. Translation gives CASSLYLPLAGHYEQYF.

V and J are TRBV28 and TRBJ2-7; 8 bases are a match to TRBD2. V gave up 4 bases and J gave up 2 bases; unmatched junction bases: 7. Germline-derived CDR1 and CDR2 are MDHEN and SYDVKM. This CDR3 has 15 amino acids. CDR3 sequence (DNA): TGTGCCAGCAGTTCGAGCGGGAGCCGGCCCTACGAGCAGTACTTC. It specifies CASSSSGSRPYEQYF. Looking up the rest from reference TRBV28 and TRBJ2-7 gives the full variable domain: DVKVTQSSRYLVKRTGEKVFLECVQDMDHENMFWYRQDPGLGLRLIYFSYDVKMKEKGDIPEGYSVSREKKERFSLILESASTNQTSMYLCASSSSGSRPYEQYFGPGTRLTVT.

The V and J genes are TRBV7-6 and TRBJ1-2; D unclear. V dropped 1 base and J dropped 8 bases, with 11 bases sitting between them. The CDR3 consists of 13 residues. Germline assignment: CDR1 SGHVS and CDR2 FNYEAQ. CDR3 in DNA: TGTGCCAGCAGCTTAGAGGGCACTAGAGGCTACACCTTC. Its translation: CASSLEGTRGYTF.

The gene calls are TRBV5-6 and TRBJ2-3; the D is unclear. V lost 2 bases, J lost 5 bases, and 12 bases lay in between. Per germline, CDR1 SGHDT and CDR2 YYEEEE. The CDR3 has 14 amino acids. The CDR3 region is CASSFPSIEDTQYF. The CDR3 region has the DNA TGTGCCAGCAGCTTTCCTAGTATAGAAGATACGCAGTATTTT.

This chain joins TRBV19 and TRBJ1-2, with 7 bases fitting TRBD1. Germline CDR1 is LNHDA and CDR2 is SQIVND (reference sequence). This CDR3 is 14 amino acids long. V was clipped by 3 bases and J by 7 bases; unmatched bases: 8. CDR3 residues: CASSMGDRAPGYTF. Written as DNA, the CDR3 is TGTGCCAGTAGTATGGGAGACAGGGCTCCTGGCTACACCTTC.

This chain connects TRBV2 to TRBJ2-7; 10 bases are a match to TRBD1. Germline V lookup: CDR1 SNHLY, CDR2 FYNNEI. This CDR3 is built from 14 residues. V dropped 4 bases and J dropped 2; count of bases not matched to a gene: 2. The CDR3 nucleotides read TGTGCCAGCAGTGCCGGGACAGGGGCCTACGAGCAGTACTTC. The encoded protein is CASSAGTGAYEQYF.

CDR3 nucleotide sequence: TGCGCCAGCAGCCAAGCCCCATACGGTTCATCCGAGCAGTACTTC. Translated, it gives CASSQAPYGSSEQYF. V is TRBV4-1 and J is TRBJ2-7, with D hard to call. The CDR3 length is 15 residues. V was clipped by 1 base and J by 6 bases, with 16 bases between them. Per germline, CDR1 MGHRA and CDR2 YSYEKL.

This chain uses TRBV6-5 with TRBJ2-2, with D possibly TRBD2 on 6 matching bases. CDR1 MNHEY and CDR2 SVGAGI come from the germline V gene. This CDR3 has 14 residues. The germline V and J ends were trimmed by 2 bases and 5 bases, with 9 bases remaining between them. The CDR3 sequence: CASSYKGTTGELFF. The CDR3 DNA sequence: TGTGCCAGCAGTTACAAAGGGACTACCGGGGAGCTGTTTTTT.

This clone was recorded once. The V call is TRBV4-3, the J call TRBJ1-1; D ambiguous. Germline V gene sequence: CDR1 LGHNA, CDR2 YSLEER. CDR3 length: 14 amino acids. V was trimmed by 0 bases and J by 0 bases, leaving 5 bases between them. CDR3 sequence: CASSQDSVNTEAFF. The CDR3 coding sequence is TGCGCCAGCAGCCAAGATAGTGTGAACACTGAAGCTTTCTTT.

The rearrangement uses TRBV5-1 and TRBJ2-7; 7 positions agree with TRBD2. V trimming: 4 bases; J trimming: 7 bases; junction bases outside the gene matches: 8. The length of the CDR3 is 13 residues. Germline V gene lookup returns CDR1 SGHRS and CDR2 YFSETQ. For the CDR3, the DNA is TGCGCCAGCAGCCCCGGGGGGTTTGAGGAGCAGTACTTC. As protein: CASSPGGFEEQYF.

With regard to this clone: A junction end diverges from the germline sequence, so it may reflect a read error. This chain links TRBV5-4 with TRBJ2-7; 10 bases are shared with TRBD2. Germline V gene data show CDR1 as SGHNT and CDR2 as YYREEE (reference sequence). The CDR3 is 15 residues long. CDR3 protein: CASSLWTSGSDEQYF. Here the CDR3 DNA reads TGTGCCAGCAGCTTATGGACTAGCGGCTCCGACGAGCAGTACTTC.

The gene calls are TRBV5-6 and TRBJ2-1; D uncertain. Germline V gene sequence: CDR1 SGHDT, CDR2 YYEEEE. Trimming pared 3 bases from V and 4 bases from J, leaving 11 bases between. The CDR3 has 14 amino acids. CDR3: CASSSNSEYNEQFF. The CDR3 bases are TGTGCCAGCAGCTCCAACAGTGAATACAATGAGCAGTTCTTC.

V usage is TRBV13 and J usage is TRBJ2-1; D perhaps matches TRBD2 (5 bases). Germline loops: CDR1 PRHDT, CDR2 FYEKMQ (reference sequence). CDR3 size: 13 residues. Trimming stripped 10 bases from V and 4 bases from J, with 14 bases between. The CDR3 sequence is CATSGNLYNEQFF. CDR3 DNA sequence: TGTGCCACTTCCGGGAACCTATACAATGAGCAGTTCTTC. Full variable domain (outside the CDR3, taken from reference TRBV13 and TRBJ2-1): AAGVIQSPRHLIKEKRETATLKCYPIPRHDTVYWYQQGPGQDPQFLISFYEKMQSDKGSIPDRFSAQQFSDYHSELNMSSLELGDSALYFCATSGNLYNEQFFGPGTRLTVL.

The chain couples TRBV6-5 to TRBJ1-5, with D tentatively TRBD1 (6 bases). V lost 6 bases, J lost 4 bases, and 13 bases lay in between. The CDR3 has 14 amino acids. The germline V gene encodes CDR1 MNHEY and CDR2 SVGAGI. The CDR3: CASRQGQGNQPQHF. The CDR3 DNA reads TGTGCCAGCAGACAGGGCCAGGGGAATCAGCCCCAGCATTTT.

The genes are TRBV4-2 and TRBJ2-3; 9 bases fit TRBD1. Germline V gives CDR1 LGHNA, CDR2 YNFKEQ. The CDR3 totals 17 residues. With 1 base clipped from V and 3 bases from J, the junction kept 8 bases outside the gene matches. The CDR3 spells CASSQVGRQGVTDTQYF. Here the CDR3 DNA reads TGTGCCAGCAGCCAAGTAGGTAGACAGGGGGTTACAGATACGCAGTATTTT.

The chain employs TRBV9 and TRBJ2-7; 10 bases match TRBD1. The CDR3 length is 15 residues. The germline CDR1 and CDR2 sequences are SGDLS and YYNGEE. Losses at the gene ends were 4 bases for V and 1 base for J; bases not matched to a gene: 5. The CDR3 sequence: CASSPRTGGSYEQYF. CDR3 DNA sequence: TGTGCCAGCAGCCCACGGACAGGGGGTTCCTACGAGCAGTACTTC. The variable domain in full, with the rest retrieved from reference TRBV9 and TRBJ2-7, is DSGVTQTPKHLITATGQRVTLRCSPRSGDLSVYWYQQSLDQGLQFLIQYYNGEERAKGNILERFSAQQFPDLHSELNLSSLELGDSALYFCASSPRTGGSYEQYFGPGTRLTVT.